Presented here are 21 T cell receptor beta chains from one specimen sequenced in a study of shared clonotypes between healthy human individuals. The repertoire was sequenced with immunoSEQ multiplex PCR; TCRdb's copy has only in-frame clones and lacks some. The sample includes millions of clones, about 93% of them seen just once. CD45RO-negative cells were positively selected for CCR7, leaving out terminally differentiated effector memory CD45RA+ cells. The specimen was naive CD8+ T cells from PBMCs. The source of these receptors is a man between 18 and 29 years old in good health. Some clones in this sample may be carry-over from other donors' samples.

This clone was observed a single time. The chain carries TRBV4-1 and TRBJ1-2; the D is unclear. The CDR3 runs to 13 residues. The germline V gene has CDR1 MGHRA and CDR2 YSYEKL. Trimming took off 0 bases at V and 6 bases at J, with 8 bases between the two ends. In nucleotides, the CDR3 is TGCGCCAGCAGCCAAGATCTCCGAGATGGCTACACCTTC. Protein: CASSQDLRDGYTF.

V usage is TRBV7-9 and J usage is TRBJ2-5; D not certain. V lost 2 bases, J lost 5 bases, and 9 bases lay in between. This CDR3 comprises 13 residues. Germline lookup yields CDR1 SEHNR and CDR2 FQNEAQ (reference sequence). CDR3 residues: CASSLNPIETQYF. The DNA for the CDR3 is TGTGCCAGCAGCTTAAACCCCATCGAGACCCAGTACTTC.

The rearrangement joins TRBV30 to TRBJ1-4; 9 nucleotides match TRBD1. The J segment lost 4 bases and the V segment lost 3 bases, leaving 9 bases of the junction unmatched. This CDR3 has 16 residues. Germline loops: CDR1 GTSNPN, CDR2 SVGIG (reference sequence). CDR3 bases: TGTGCCTGGAGAGAGGACAGGGGTTTTATTAATGAAAAACTGTTTTTT. This translates into CAWREDRGFINEKLFF.

V usage is TRBV19 and J usage is TRBJ1-1; a possible D gene is TRBD1 (5 bases). Between the trimmed V and J ends, which lost 5 bases and 8 bases, there was a span of 12 bases. CDR1 LNHDA and CDR2 SQIVND come from the germline V gene (reference sequence). This CDR3 has 12 residues. The CDR3 coding sequence is TGTGCCAGTAGTCCCCCGGGGCCCGAAGCTTTCTTT. The encoded protein is CASSPPGPEAFF.

This chain connects TRBV6-5 to TRBJ1-2; no clear D. The CDR3 spans 15 residues. Trimming shortened V by 7 bases and J by 4 bases, and 19 bases separated the two germline ends. Germline CDR1 MNHEY, CDR2 SVGAGI. CDR3 DNA sequence: TGTGCCAGCACGGGGTTCCAGGAGGAGGCCTATGGCTACACCTTC. Its translation is CASTGFQEEAYGYTF.

This clone came up once. V usage is TRBV27 and J usage is TRBJ2-1, with D perhaps matching TRBD1 or TRBD2 (5 bases each). Trimming stripped 5 bases from V and 2 bases from J, with 13 bases between. Germline V gene lookup returns CDR1 MNHEY and CDR2 SMNVEV (reference sequence). The CDR3 runs 15 residues. The CDR3 here is CASSPTGRTYNEQFF. CDR3 sequence (DNA): TGTGCCAGCAGTCCTACGGGGCGAACCTACAATGAGCAGTTCTTC.

This clone was observed a single time. The chain uses TRBV29-1 and TRBJ2-3; a possible D gene is TRBD2 (6 bases). This CDR3 is 12 amino acids long. Germline V gives CDR1 SQVTM, CDR2 ANQGSEA. The V gene lost 6 bases and the J gene lost 5 bases, with 12 bases spanning the gap. The CDR3: CSVMGLVDTQYF. The CDR3 DNA follows: TGCAGCGTGATGGGACTTGTAGATACGCAGTATTTT.

The J gene is TRBJ1-1, the V gene TRBV19; TRBD1 matches 7 bases. The V gene's germline CDR1 is LNHDA and CDR2 SQIVND (reference sequence). V was pared by 5 bases and J by 4 bases, with 4 bases of the junction left unmatched. The CDR3 loop spans 13 amino acids. CDR3 residues: CASSLGQATEAFF. In DNA, the CDR3 is TGTGCCAGTAGTTTAGGACAGGCCACTGAAGCTTTCTTT. Full variable domain (remainder filled in from reference TRBV19 and TRBJ1-1): DGGITQSPKYLFRKEGQNVTLSCEQNLNHDAMYWYRQDPGQGLRLIYYSQIVNDFQKGDIAEGYSVSREKKESFPLTVTSAQKNPTAFYLCASSLGQATEAFFGQGTRLTVV.

As concerns this clone: This sample includes further DNA sequences coding for the same CDR3. This sequence joins TRBV7-9 and TRBJ2-1; D might be TRBD2 (5 bases). Germline V lookup: CDR1 SEHNR, CDR2 FQNEAQ (reference sequence). The CDR3 sequence is 15 residues long. Trimming pared 4 bases from V and 2 bases from J, leaving 12 bases between. The CDR3 here is CASSSSGGPYNEQFF. CDR3 bases: TGTGCCAGCAGCTCAAGCGGTGGTCCCTACAATGAGCAGTTCTTC.

The CDR3 nucleotides are TGTGCCAGCAGTTTATCGCCCGGGTGGGGGGGAGACTATGGCTACACCTTC. Translation: CASSLSPGWGGDYGYTF. The rearrangement joins TRBV27 to TRBJ1-2; D is possibly TRBD1 (5 bases). V lost 0 bases, J lost 3 bases, and 17 bases lay in between. The CDR3 runs to 17 residues. Germline CDR1 reads MNHEY; CDR2 reads SMNVEV (reference sequence).

The chain carries TRBV11-2 and TRBJ2-3; D might be TRBD2 (5 bases). From germline, CDR1 is SGHAT and CDR2 FQNNGV. The CDR3 spans 14 residues. Trimming pared 1 base from V and 5 bases from J, leaving 10 bases between. The CDR3 nucleotides read TGTGCCAGCAGCTTAGTGCGGGCCCAAGATACGCAGTATTTT. It specifies CASSLVRAQDTQYF.

The chain carries TRBV27 and TRBJ1-1, with a possible D match to TRBD1 (5 bases). Germline V gene sequence: CDR1 MNHEY, CDR2 SMNVEV (reference sequence). Trimming pared 1 base from V and 4 bases from J, leaving 13 bases between. This CDR3 is built from 15 residues. Here the CDR3 reads CASSLYWGGGTEAFF. The DNA of the CDR3 is TGTGCCAGCAGTTTATACTGGGGCGGAGGCACTGAAGCTTTCTTT.

The CDR3 reads CAWRVHWSTEAFF. CDR3 DNA: TGTGCCTGGAGGGTGCATTGGTCCACTGAAGCTTTCTTT. V and J are TRBV30 and TRBJ1-1; D unclear. Germline assignment: CDR1 GTSNPN and CDR2 SVGIG (reference sequence). The CDR3 runs 13 residues. Deletions cut 3 bases from V and 4 bases from J, with 12 bases between.

This clone was recorded once. The rearrangement joins TRBV27 to TRBJ2-7; D is perhaps TRBD2 (7 bases). This CDR3 is built from 15 residues. With 5 bases removed from V and 4 bases from J, the gap between germline ends came to 18 bases. The V gene's germline CDR1 is MNHEY and CDR2 SMNVEV (reference sequence). CDR3: CASSQLGGPGYEQYF. The DNA of the CDR3 is TGTGCCAGCAGTCAGCTGGGGGGGCCGGGATACGAGCAGTACTTC.

About this clone itself: Other DNA sequences in the sample encode the same CDR3. This sequence joins TRBV14 and TRBJ1-1; weak D call: TRBD1 (6 bases). The germline gives CDR1 SGHDN, CDR2 FVKESK. Trimming removed 3 bases from V and 5 bases from J, with 10 bases in between. This CDR3 contains 13 residues. The CDR3, as DNA: TGTGCCAGCAGCCAGGGAAGGGGGACTGAAGCTTTCTTT. This encodes CASSQGRGTEAFF.

V is TRBV11-3 and J is TRBJ2-5; D may match TRBD1 or TRBD2 (5 bases each). The CDR3 consists of 15 residues. Trimming left V 4 bases short and J 1 base short, with 13 bases between. From germline, CDR1 is SGHNT and CDR2 YENEEA. CDR3 protein: CASSWGEGRQETQYF. The CDR3 nucleotides are TGTGCCAGCAGCTGGGGCGAGGGGCGCCAAGAGACCCAGTACTTC.

Concerning this clone itself: At the DNA level, this CDR3 is encoded by other sequences in the same sample as well. The rearrangement joins TRBV9 to TRBJ1-2; no clear D. The V and J ends lost 0 bases and 0 bases respectively, with 9 bases between them. CDR3 size: 15 residues. Per germline, CDR1 SGDLS and CDR2 YYNGEE. The CDR3 DNA sequence: TGTGCCAGCAGCGTAGGAGGTCAGGCTAACTATGGCTACACCTTC. This sequence encodes CASSVGGQANYGYTF.

This chain uses TRBV5-1 with TRBJ2-7; a possible D gene is TRBD1 (6 bases). V was pared by 5 bases and J by 0 bases, with 15 bases between. CDR3 size: 15 residues. Germline CDR1 reads SGHRS; CDR2 reads YFSETQ. This CDR3 reads CASSHRDTSSYEQYF. The DNA for the CDR3 is TGCGCCAGCAGTCACCGGGACACAAGCTCCTACGAGCAGTACTTC.

The rearrangement uses TRBV4-3 and TRBJ2-1, with D possibly TRBD2 on 5 matching bases. This CDR3 is built from 14 residues. The germline gives CDR1 LGHNA, CDR2 YSLEER. The ends were cut back, 3 bases at V and 6 bases at J, with 12 bases in the middle. This chain's CDR3 is CASSQGSGVNEQFF. Written as DNA, the CDR3 is TGCGCCAGCAGCCAGGGTTCCGGGGTCAATGAGCAGTTCTTC.

V and J are TRBV28 and TRBJ2-5; D gene ambiguous. Between the trimmed V and J ends, which lost 2 bases and 3 bases, there was a span of 16 bases. The germline V gene encodes CDR1 MDHEN and CDR2 SYDVKM. The length of the CDR3 is 16 residues. CDR3 residues: CASSLLGSGWEETQYF. CDR3 DNA: TGTGCCAGCAGTTTACTGGGGTCAGGTTGGGAAGAGACCCAGTACTTC.

This clone was counted once. This sequence joins TRBV6-5 and TRBJ2-5; the D gene is possibly TRBD1 (5 bases). V lost 0 bases and J 4 bases, leaving 6 bases between the germline ends. The CDR3 is 13 amino acids. Germline lookup yields CDR1 MNHEY and CDR2 SVGAGI. The chain's CDR3 is CASSYSQGETQYF. CDR3 in DNA: TGTGCCAGCAGTTACTCTCAGGGAGAGACCCAGTACTTC.